The 10 T cell receptor beta chains reported below all come from one sample, sequenced in a study of T-cell memory formation after mild COVID-19. TCRdb re-called the 5' RACE reads with MiXCR, one entry per CDR3 protein. This sample has approximately 300,000 distinct CDR3 sequences, with 8% to 10% found just once. Input material: PBMCs or a T cell subset sorted from them (not recorded which). These receptors originate from a man in his late teens or twenties who had mild COVID-19 (a few samples of this study predate the infection). Cell type and time point are not known.

This clonotype showed up just a few times. This rearrangement joins TRBV6-6 to TRBJ2-6, with D unclear. The CDR3 has 20 amino acids. Between the trimmed V and J ends, which lost 0 bases and 0 bases, there was a span of 18 bases. Germline-derived CDR1 and CDR2 are MNHNY and SVGAGI (reference sequence). CDR3 bases: TGTGCCAGCAGTTACTCGACTTCCCGGGCCCTAAACTCTGGGGCCAACGTCCTGACTTTC. Amino acids: CASSYSTSRALNSGANVLTF.

The V call is TRBV4-1, the J call TRBJ2-5; 11 bases line up with TRBD2. CDR3 length: 17 amino acids. Germline lookup yields CDR1 MGHRA and CDR2 YSYEKL. V gave up 2 bases and J gave up 7 bases; unmatched junction bases: 12. This chain's CDR3 is CASSQILAGGTDVTQYF. The CDR3 bases are TGCGCCAGCAGCCAAATCCTAGCGGGGGGCACTGATGTGACCCAGTACTTC.

The rearrangement joins TRBV7-9 to TRBJ1-2; unclear D gene. Trimming removed 6 bases at V and 7 bases at J, with 15 bases between. CDR3 length equals 13 residues. The germline V gene encodes CDR1 SEHNR and CDR2 FQNEAQ (reference sequence). The CDR3 DNA reads TGTGCCAGCAGTGGGAGGGATGGAAGTGGCTACACCTTC. It yields the protein CASSGRDGSGYTF.

This clonotype has a handful of counts. This chain uses TRBV12-3 or TRBV12-4 with TRBJ2-7; D unclear. This CDR3 contains 12 residues. V gave up 4 bases and J gave up 0 bases, with 4 bases separating them. CDR3 DNA sequence: TGTGCCAGCAGTTCAGCCTCCTACGAGCAGTACTTC. Its protein product is CASSSASYEQYF.

The rearrangement joins TRBV7-9 to TRBJ2-5; TRBD1 matches 7 bases. The CDR3 is 13 residues long. Trimming at V came to 6 bases and at J to 2 bases, leaving 3 bases not matched to a gene. The germline gives CDR1 SEHNR, CDR2 FQNEAQ (reference sequence). CDR3 region: CASRPGQQETQYF. DNA for the CDR3: TGTGCCAGCAGGCCGGGACAGCAAGAGACCCAGTACTTC. Drawing the rest from reference TRBV7-9 and TRBJ2-5, the complete variable domain is DTGVSQNPRHKITKRGQNVTFRCDPISEHNRLYWYRQTLGQGPEFLTYFQNEAQLEKSRLLSDRFSAERPKGSFSTLEIQRTEQGDSAMYLCASRPGQQETQYFGPGTRLLVL.

This clonotype was observed a few times. The V gene is TRBV5-1, the J gene TRBJ1-1; D not resolved. Looked up from germline, CDR1 is SGHRS and CDR2 is YFSETQ. The CDR3 is made up of 15 amino acids. Trimming shortened V by 2 bases and J by 3 bases, and 14 bases separated the two germline ends. As DNA, the CDR3 is TGCGCCAGCAGCTTCGGTTCCCAACCAGACACTGAAGCTTTCTTT. Translated: CASSFGSQPDTEAFF.

In this sample, this clonotype turned up many times. The chain combines TRBV24-1 with TRBJ2-3; 13 bases fit TRBD2. V gave up 3 bases and J gave up 5 bases; unmatched junction bases: 10. The length of the CDR3 is 18 residues. Looked up from germline, CDR1 is KGHDR and CDR2 is SFDVKD. The CDR3 loop is CATSDARTSGGVGDTQYF. For the CDR3, the DNA is TGTGCCACCAGTGATGCGCGAACTAGCGGGGGGGTTGGAGATACGCAGTATTTT.

This clonotype showed up just once. Since a much larger clone is just one base distant, this may be a read error. The V gene is TRBV7-2, the J gene TRBJ2-3, with D tentatively TRBD1 (6 bases). The germline CDR1 and CDR2 sequences are SGHTA and FQGNSA. The CDR3 consists of 15 residues. V was trimmed by 4 bases and J by 3 bases, leaving 14 bases between them. The CDR3 loop reads CASSSGQWATDTQYF. For the CDR3, the DNA is TGTGCCAGCAGCTCCGGACAGTGGGCTACAGATACGCAGTATTTT.

The CDR3 DNA reads as TGTGCCAGCAGCATAGATTGCCTAAAAACGGGCGGAAACACTGAAGCTTTCTTT. Its translation is CASSIDCLKTGGNTEAFF. The rearrangement uses TRBV21-1 and TRBJ1-1; TRBD1 is the table's D call and was not checked against the DNA. TRBV21-1 is a pseudogene segment. The length of the CDR3 is 18 residues.

This clonotype was counted at least ten times. This chain connects TRBV7-3 to TRBJ2-1; 7 positions match TRBD1. The CDR3 covers 13 residues. V trimming: 5 bases; J trimming: 9 bases; junction bases outside the gene matches: 7. CDR1 and CDR2 from the germline V gene are SGHTA and FQGTGA. Written as DNA, the CDR3 is TGTGCCAGCAGCCTCCAGGGACAGACTGAGCAGTTCTTC. Protein sequence: CASSLQGQTEQFF.